Listed below are T cell receptor beta chains from one sample, sequenced in a study of vaccination effects on CD4 cells after COVID-19. These TCRs' antigens remain unknown. Repertoires were generated with immunoSEQ multiplex PCR, while TCRdb's copy carries only in-frame clones and drops some. The data show around 44,000 clones, approximately 82% seen once. The sequencing here drew on CD4+ T cells from PBMCs cultured without peptide, taken after COVID-19 vaccination. These receptors were taken from a human donor who had a prior SARS-CoV-2 infection. The conserved cysteine and the conserved F or W are not part of the CDR3 here.

TRBV6-5 ASSYSLAGSYEQY
TRBV19 ASTVSAFSGNTIY
TRBV7-9 ASSLGGATVRLF
TRBV19 ASSIGGGWNDQPQH
TRBV6-5 ASTLDYSTDTQY
TRBV7-9 ASSLSPDRGHHEQY
TRBV7-8 ASSSRWSQETQY
TRBV7-9 ASSKGTGRNEKLF
TRBV7-2 ASSLRGPFGDTQY
TRBV4-2 ASSTRREGAYEQY
TRBV19 ASSLGVGAF
TRBV19 ASSIETGRSYGYT
TRBV2 ASTRGRGDYGYT
TRBV15 ATSRPDGTGSYEQY
TRBV24-1 ATSLEGFVGYT
TRBV28 ASSLSGGSNEQY
TRBV30 AWSFAPQETQY
TRBV7-8 ASSLARPGSGYT
TRBV12-5 ASGLVLSQDFYEQY
TRBV21-1 ASRHRLGGLAGRETQY
TRBV7-7 ASSLVSGGSGELF
TRBV11-2 ASSLNQETQY
TRBV5-8 ASSLAGRGFGETQY
TRBV9 ASSFAGGAVWTDTQY
TRBV5-4 ASSLANREVEYYGYT
TRBV25-1 ASSELSGGAETQY
TRBV2 ASSSDREETQY
TRBV6-1 ASSEMGYQPQH
TRBV5-1 ASSLLGFSDDTQY
TRBV7-9 ASSLVTEQF
TRBV7-2 ASSYGDRGLNEQY